Below are 26 T cell receptor beta chains sequenced from a single sample in a study of identical twins. TCRdb called the 5' RACE reads again in MiXCR, with one record for every CDR3 protein. The sample carries some 1,600,000 distinct CDR3 sequences, around 29% recorded once. Sequenced sample: cord blood. The receptors were gathered from a newborn girl in good health.

The chain uses TRBV12-3 or TRBV12-4 and TRBJ2-1; 12 nucleotides agree with TRBD2. The J call may be in error: the DNA end matches TRBJ2-7 better. The CDR3 is 15 residues long. This CDR3 is CASSLALAGGDEQYF. For the CDR3, the DNA is TGTGCCAGCAGTTTAGCTCTAGCGGGGGGGGATGAGCAGTACTTC.

This clonotype was seen a few times. DNA for the CDR3: TGTGCCAGTAGTCGCTCTATTCCCACAGATACGCAGTATTTT. Protein sequence: CASSRSIPTDTQYF. The genes are TRBV19 and TRBJ2-3; D is ambiguous. CDR1 is LNHDA and CDR2 is SQIVND in the germline V gene (reference sequence). The CDR3 loop spans 14 amino acids. V was clipped by 5 bases and J by 2 bases, with 11 bases between them.

V is TRBV29-1 and J is TRBJ2-3, with TRBD2 identical over 8 bases. V gave up 5 bases and J gave up 1 base; unmatched junction bases: 8. CDR1 and CDR2 (germline): SQVTM, ANQGSEA. This CDR3 region has 15 residues. CDR3 sequence: CSVWERGTGTDTQYF. CDR3 bases: TGCAGCGTTTGGGAGCGGGGGACTGGCACAGATACGCAGTATTTT.

This clonotype was seen a handful of times. This chain connects TRBV12-3 or TRBV12-4 to TRBJ1-6, with 7 bases identical to TRBD1. Trimming at V came to 6 bases and at J to 5 bases, leaving 4 bases not matched to a gene. The CDR3 consists of 14 residues. The CDR3 bases are TGTGCCAGCAGATGGACAGGAAATAATTCACCCCTCCACTTT. Amino acids: CASRWTGNNSPLHF.

This clonotype was picked up many times. The chain links TRBV20-1 to TRBJ1-1; no clear D gene. The CDR3 runs 12 residues. Germline lookup yields CDR1 DFQATT and CDR2 SNEGSKA (reference sequence). Trimming took off 5 bases at V and 6 bases at J, with 13 bases between the two ends. CDR3 nucleotides: TGCAGTGCTGTCCTACGGCGGCCTGAAGCTTTCTTT. Its translation is CSAVLRRPEAFF.

This clonotype was counted once. The chain has TRBV11-2 and TRBJ2-2; D ambiguous. V was pared by 1 base and J by 4 bases, with 13 bases between. In germline, CDR1 is SGHAT, CDR2 FQNNGV. This CDR3 comprises 16 residues. The CDR3: CASSLVGTPGTGELFF. CDR3 nucleotide sequence: TGTGCCAGCAGCTTAGTTGGCACCCCGGGCACCGGGGAGCTGTTTTTT.

The rearrangement joins TRBV5-1 to TRBJ2-3; 11 bases are shared with TRBD2. CDR1 is SGHRS, CDR2 YFSETQ, per germline. Trimming cost V 0 bases and J 4 bases; bases outside gene matches: 7. The CDR3 is 17 residues long. CDR3 nucleotide sequence: TGCGCCAGCAGCTTGGCCACTAGCGGGGGAAGCGCAGATACGCAGTATTTT. It is translated as CASSLATSGGSADTQYF.

This clonotype came up a few times. The chain uses TRBV3-1 and TRBJ2-4, with D possibly matching TRBD2 (6 bases). The CDR3 is 16 residues long. V was cut by 5 bases and J by 0 bases, with 14 bases left in between. Germline V gives CDR1 LGHDT, CDR2 YNNKEL (reference sequence). CDR3 coding DNA: TGTGCCAGCAGCAACGGGAGAAAGCTAGCCAAAAACATTCAGTACTTC. Translated, it gives CASSNGRKLAKNIQYF.

About this clonotype itself: An end of the junction does not agree with germline; a read error may underlie this. J is TRBJ2-1 and V is TRBV29-1; no clear D gene. This CDR3 has 13 amino acids. Germline V gene data show CDR1 as SQVTM and CDR2 as ANQGSEA. The CDR3 DNA reads TGCAGCGTTCAGCCCAACTCCCACAATGAGCAGTTCTTC. Its translation is CSVQPNSHNEQFF.

This clonotype was recorded a few times. This chain joins TRBV20-1 and TRBJ2-3, with a tentative D call TRBD1 (5 bases). Trimming cost V 3 bases and J 3 bases, with 13 bases left between them. The CDR3 totals 14 residues. Germline values: CDR1 DFQATT, CDR2 SNEGSKA (reference sequence). DNA for the CDR3: TGCAGTGCTAGTGCTATGAAGGGGACAGATACGCAGTATTTT. Translating it yields CSASAMKGTDTQYF.

In this sample, this clonotype turned up a few times. This chain joins TRBV4-2 and TRBJ2-1; weak D call: TRBD2 (6 bases). Deletions cut 0 bases from V and 3 bases from J, with 12 bases between. The length of the CDR3 is 16 residues. Germline lookup yields CDR1 LGHNA and CDR2 YNFKEQ. CDR3 sequence (DNA): TGTGCCAGCAGCCAAGATCGACTTAGCGGCTACAATGAGCAGTTCTTC. Amino acids: CASSQDRLSGYNEQFF.

The chain uses TRBV7-2 and TRBJ2-7; D is undetermined. Germline V gene lookup returns CDR1 SGHTA and CDR2 FQGNSA. The CDR3 length is 14 residues. The V end lost 7 bases, the J end lost 4 bases, and 17 bases lay between the germline ends. The DNA of the CDR3 is TGTGCCAGCACCGATTCGGGTTTGGAATACGAGCAGTACTTC. It yields the protein CASTDSGLEYEQYF.

The chain joins TRBV5-1 to TRBJ2-3; D might be TRBD1 (5 bases). CDR3 length equals 15 residues. In germline, CDR1 is SGHRS, CDR2 YFSETQ. Trimming stripped 0 bases from V and 2 bases from J, with 10 bases between. In DNA form, the CDR3 reads TGCGCCAGCAGCTTGGCAGACAGCCTCACAGATACGCAGTATTTT. Protein sequence: CASSLADSLTDTQYF. Filled out from reference TRBV5-1 and TRBJ2-3, the complete variable domain reads KAGVTQTPRYLIKTRGQQVTLSCSPISGHRSVSWYQQTPGQGLQFLFEYFSETQRNKGNFPGRFSGRQFSNSRSEMNVSTLELGDSALYLCASSLADSLTDTQYFGPGTRLTVL.

The V gene is TRBV7-2, the J gene TRBJ1-1; D gene unclear. From germline, CDR1 is SGHTA and CDR2 FQGNSA. The CDR3 spans 16 residues. The V end was cut by 5 bases, the J end by 3 bases, with 19 bases between. CDR3 nucleotide sequence: TGTGCCAGCAGCCCCACACTAAAGGACGGGGACACTGAAGCTTTCTTT. Protein: CASSPTLKDGDTEAFF. Variable domain in full (rest from reference TRBV7-2 and TRBJ1-1): GAGVSQSPSNKVTEKGKDVELRCDPISGHTALYWYRQSLGQGLEFLIYFQGNSAPDKSGLPSDRFSAERTGGSVSTLTIQRTQQEDSAVYLCASSPTLKDGDTEAFFGQGTRLTVV.

V is TRBV21-1 and J is TRBJ1-2; the table gives TRBD1 as D, unverified against the DNA. TRBV21-1 is listed as a pseudogene. CDR3 length equals 18 residues. Here the CDR3 reads CAIPRGVKGTGPNCGYTF. CDR3 in DNA: TGTGCCATCCCAAGAGGGGTTAAGGGGACAGGCCCTAACTGTGGCTACACCTTC.

Note on this clonotype: A clone one base away is much larger, so this may be a read error. This sequence joins TRBV28 and TRBJ2-7; tentatively, D is TRBD1 (5 bases). The germline V gene encodes CDR1 MDHEN and CDR2 SYDVKM. This CDR3 spans 15 amino acids. CDR3 DNA sequence: TGTACCAGCAGTGTGGACGGGTCAGGGATCTACGAGCAGTACTTC. This encodes CTSSVDGSGIYEQYF.

In this sample, this clonotype turned up a few times. The chain joins TRBV7-2 to TRBJ2-3; weak D call: TRBD2 (6 bases). From germline, CDR1 is SGHTA and CDR2 FQGNSA. The CDR3 is made up of 14 amino acids. V dropped 2 bases and J dropped 4 bases, with 10 bases sitting between them. The DNA of the CDR3 is TGTGCCAGCAGCTTACGACTAGTCGCAGATACGCAGTATTTT. Amino acids: CASSLRLVADTQYF. The entire variable domain, with the rest obtained from reference TRBV7-2 and TRBJ2-3, is as follows: GAGVSQSPSNKVTEKGKDVELRCDPISGHTALYWYRQSLGQGLEFLIYFQGNSAPDKSGLPSDRFSAERTGGSVSTLTIQRTQQEDSAVYLCASSLRLVADTQYFGPGTRLTVL.

The chain has TRBV10-3 and TRBJ2-7; unclear D gene. Deletions cut 7 bases from V and 1 base from J, with 14 bases between. The CDR3 covers 14 residues. In germline, CDR1 is ENHRY, CDR2 SYGVKD. CDR3 bases: TGTGCCATCAAAGGGTCGATACAGTCCTACGAGCAGTACTTC. The encoded protein is CAIKGSIQSYEQYF.

This clonotype was found a few times. The J gene is TRBJ1-5, the V gene TRBV12-3 or TRBV12-4; TRBD1 agrees at 7 bases. Trimming cost V 3 bases and J 7 bases; bases outside gene matches: 12. The CDR3 sequence is 16 residues long. The CDR3 nucleotides are TGTGCCAGCAGTTTGGGGGATGAAGGGGGCGGACAGCCCCAGCATTTT. It translates to CASSLGDEGGGQPQHF.

This clonotype was counted ten times or more. The CDR3 DNA reads TGTGCCAGCAGTTTCTGGAGGGGCCTCGACTCAGGAAACATTCAGTACTTC. Protein sequence: CASSFWRGLDSGNIQYF. The J gene is TRBJ2-4, the V gene TRBV6-6; possible D gene TRBD2, 6 bases. Trimming removed 4 bases from V and 6 bases from J, with 22 bases in between. The CDR3 is 17 amino acids. CDR1 and CDR2 (germline): MNHNY, SVGAGI (reference sequence).

The chain is built from TRBV20-1 and TRBJ1-2; a weak D match, TRBD1 (6 bases). The germline gives CDR1 DFQATT, CDR2 SNEGSKA (reference sequence). Between the trimmed V and J ends, which lost 1 base and 4 bases, there was a span of 13 bases. This CDR3 is 14 amino acids long. The CDR3 bases are TGCAGTGCTAGAGTTAATACAGGGTTCTATGGCTACACCTTC. Translated, it gives CSARVNTGFYGYTF.

The gene calls are TRBV12-3 or TRBV12-4 and TRBJ1-5; 7 positions agree with TRBD1. The CDR3 length is 14 residues. Unmatched junction bases numbered 7, after V lost 6 bases and J lost 5 bases. CDR3: CASSIQGSDQPQHF. The CDR3 DNA is TGTGCCAGCAGCATACAGGGGTCAGATCAGCCCCAGCATTTT.

The count of this clonotype is one. The chain has TRBV6-5 and TRBJ2-7; D remains ambiguous. The CDR3 is 11 residues long. Germline-derived CDR1 and CDR2 are MNHEY and SVGAGI. Deletions cut 7 bases from V and 7 bases from J, with 11 bases between. CDR3 coding DNA: TGTGCCAGCAAGAACGAATATGAGCAGTACTTC. Its protein product is CASKNEYEQYF.

V is TRBV10-3 and J is TRBJ2-5; 13 bases map to TRBD2. The V gene's germline CDR1 is ENHRY and CDR2 SYGVKD. V gave up 3 bases and J gave up 8 bases; unmatched junction bases: 6. The CDR3 has 15 residues. The CDR3 nucleotides are TGTGCCATCAGTGATAGGACTAGCGGGGGAAGCACCCAGTACTTC. It translates to CAISDRTSGGSTQYF.

The chain recombines TRBV4-2 with TRBJ2-1, with 8 bases lining up with TRBD2. Losses at the gene ends were 1 base for V and 6 bases for J; bases not matched to a gene: 11. The CDR3 is made up of 17 amino acids. Looked up from germline, CDR1 is LGHNA and CDR2 is YNFKEQ. The CDR3 DNA reads as TGTGCCAGCAGCCAAGGTGGAGCGGGAGTTTGGTTCAATGAGCAGTTCTTC. It translates to CASSQGGAGVWFNEQFF.

The gene calls are TRBV6-1 and TRBJ2-1; 7 nucleotides line up with TRBD1. The junction had 6 bases not matched to a gene; V was cut back by 7 bases and J by 0 bases. Germline CDR1 and CDR2: MNHNS and SASEGT. The CDR3 runs to 15 residues. In nucleotides, the CDR3 is TGTGCCAGCACCGAGGGGGACAGCTCCTACAATGAGCAGTTCTTC. Protein product: CASTEGDSSYNEQFF.